This T cell receptor beta chain was documented in a study of tumor-infiltrating lymphocytes in primary liver carcinoma. TCR beta cDNA was made from 450 to 550 ng total RNA with a constant-region primer. Three nested multiplex PCR rounds of slightly modified ARM-PCR generated TCR beta libraries. Running 9 to 10 cycles apiece, the first two PCR rounds relied on TRBV1-TRBV30 forward primers together with a C-beta reverse primer. MiXCR, run by TCRdb on the multiplex PCR reads, gives a single entry per CDR3 protein. The data show approximately 310,000 distinct CDR3 sequences, over 55% seen once. Unsorted whole blood served as the source of blood RNA, and germline DNA was extracted as well. Chronic HBV infection, untreated so far, was present in the patients. This clonotype was counted between two and nine times. Germline CDR1 SGHAT, CDR2 FQNNGV. This CDR3 region has 15 residues. V was trimmed by 4 bases and J by 0 bases, leaving 13 bases between them.

This chain joins TRBV11-2 and TRBJ2-7, with a possible D match to TRBD2 (6 bases). The specimen was peripheral blood. The receptor was isolated from a man aged 35 to 55 with primary liver carcinoma and hepatitis B virus infection. The CDR3 region is CASSSLAHSSYEQYF. DNA of the CDR3: TGTGCCAGCAGCTCCCTAGCGCACAGCTCCTACGAGCAGTACTTC.